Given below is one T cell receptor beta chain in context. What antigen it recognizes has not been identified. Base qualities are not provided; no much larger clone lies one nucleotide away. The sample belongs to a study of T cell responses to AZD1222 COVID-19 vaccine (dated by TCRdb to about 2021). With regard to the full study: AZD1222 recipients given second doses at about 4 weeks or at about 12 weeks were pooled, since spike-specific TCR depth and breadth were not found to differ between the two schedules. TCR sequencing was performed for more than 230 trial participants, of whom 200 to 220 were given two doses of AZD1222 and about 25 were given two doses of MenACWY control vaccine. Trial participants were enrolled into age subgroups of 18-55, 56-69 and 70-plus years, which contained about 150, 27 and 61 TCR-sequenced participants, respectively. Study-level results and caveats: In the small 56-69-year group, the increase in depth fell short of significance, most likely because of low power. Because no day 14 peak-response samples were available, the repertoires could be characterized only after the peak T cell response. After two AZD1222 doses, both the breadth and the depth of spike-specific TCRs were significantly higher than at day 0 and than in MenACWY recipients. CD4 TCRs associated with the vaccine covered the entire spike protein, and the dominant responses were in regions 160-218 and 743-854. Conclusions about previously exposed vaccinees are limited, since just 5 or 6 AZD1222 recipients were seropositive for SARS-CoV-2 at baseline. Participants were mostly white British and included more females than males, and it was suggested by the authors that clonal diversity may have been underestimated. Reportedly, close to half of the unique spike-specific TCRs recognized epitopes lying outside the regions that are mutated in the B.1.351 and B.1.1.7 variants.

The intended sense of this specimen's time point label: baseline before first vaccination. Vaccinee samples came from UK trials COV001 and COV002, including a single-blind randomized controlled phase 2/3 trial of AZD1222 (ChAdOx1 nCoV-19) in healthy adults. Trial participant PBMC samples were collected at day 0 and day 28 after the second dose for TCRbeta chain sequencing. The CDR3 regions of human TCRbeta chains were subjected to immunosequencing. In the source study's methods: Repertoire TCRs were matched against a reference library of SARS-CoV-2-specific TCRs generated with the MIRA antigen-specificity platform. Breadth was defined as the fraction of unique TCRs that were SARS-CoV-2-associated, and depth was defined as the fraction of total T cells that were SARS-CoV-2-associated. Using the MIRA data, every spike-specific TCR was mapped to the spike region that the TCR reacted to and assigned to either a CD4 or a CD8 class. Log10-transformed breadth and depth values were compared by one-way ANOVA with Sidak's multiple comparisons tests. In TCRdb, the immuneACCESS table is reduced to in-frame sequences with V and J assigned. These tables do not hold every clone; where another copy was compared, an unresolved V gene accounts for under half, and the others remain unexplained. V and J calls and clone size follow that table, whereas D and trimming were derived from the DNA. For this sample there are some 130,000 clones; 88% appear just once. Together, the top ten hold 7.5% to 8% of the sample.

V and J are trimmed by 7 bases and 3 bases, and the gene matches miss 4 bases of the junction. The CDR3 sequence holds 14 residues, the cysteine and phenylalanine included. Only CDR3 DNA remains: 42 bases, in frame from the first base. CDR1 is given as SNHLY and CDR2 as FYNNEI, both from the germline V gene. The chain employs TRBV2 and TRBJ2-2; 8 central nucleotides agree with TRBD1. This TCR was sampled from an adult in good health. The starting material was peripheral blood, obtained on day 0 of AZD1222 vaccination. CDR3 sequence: CASNRQGHTGELFF. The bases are TGTGCCAGCAATCGACAGGGGCACACCGGGGAGCTGTTTTTT.